This T cell receptor (beta chain) appears in the sequencing data of a study of cytomegalovirus exposure and HLA in healthy donors. Study-wide findings and caveats: In the approximately 120 validation repertoires, a later analysis found that first-cohort TCR clusters tended to co-occur. Specificity for CMV antigens was confirmed in vitro for a few of the CMV-associated chains.

Profiled with immunoSEQ multiplex PCR; TCRdb holds only in-frame clones, not every one. The table shows around 150,000 clones, with 85% occurring only once. Of note for this clone: Its matching antigen is unknown.

There are 12 residues in the CDR3. The germline V gene has CDR1 LNHNV and CDR2 YYDKDF (reference sequence). J was trimmed by 4 bases and V by 6 bases; bases with no gene match: 2. The receptor's source is a man aged 25-40 years in good health and CMV-seropositive. The V gene is TRBV15, the J gene TRBJ1-1; 7 nucleotides agree with TRBD1. The sequencing input was PBMCs. The CDR3 spells CATRQGGTEAFF. Here the CDR3 DNA reads TGTGCCACCAGGCAGGGGGGCACTGAAGCTTTCTTT.